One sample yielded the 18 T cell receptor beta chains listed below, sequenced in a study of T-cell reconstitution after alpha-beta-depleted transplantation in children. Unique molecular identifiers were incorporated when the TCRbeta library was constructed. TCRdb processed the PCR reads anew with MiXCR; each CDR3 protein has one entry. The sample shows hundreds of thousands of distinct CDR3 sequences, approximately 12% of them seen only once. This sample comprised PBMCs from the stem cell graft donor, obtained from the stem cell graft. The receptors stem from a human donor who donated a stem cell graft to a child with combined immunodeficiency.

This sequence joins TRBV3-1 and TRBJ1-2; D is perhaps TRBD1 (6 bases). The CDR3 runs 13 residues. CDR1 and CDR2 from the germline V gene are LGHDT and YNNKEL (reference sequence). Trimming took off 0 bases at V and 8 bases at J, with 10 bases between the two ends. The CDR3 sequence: CASSQDRGRGYTF. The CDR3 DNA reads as TGTGCCAGCAGCCAAGACAGGGGTCGCGGCTACACCTTC.

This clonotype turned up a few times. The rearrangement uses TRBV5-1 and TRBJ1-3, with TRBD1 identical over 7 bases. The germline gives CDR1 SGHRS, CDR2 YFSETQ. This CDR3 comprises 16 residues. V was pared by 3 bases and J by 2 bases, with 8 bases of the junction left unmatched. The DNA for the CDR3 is TGCGCCAGCAGCTACTCGGGACAGAAGACTGGAAACACCATATATTTT. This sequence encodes CASSYSGQKTGNTIYF. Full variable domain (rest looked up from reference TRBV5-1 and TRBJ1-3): KAGVTQTPRYLIKTRGQQVTLSCSPISGHRSVSWYQQTPGQGLQFLFEYFSETQRNKGNFPGRFSGRQFSNSRSEMNVSTLELGDSALYLCASSYSGQKTGNTIYFGEGSWLTVV.

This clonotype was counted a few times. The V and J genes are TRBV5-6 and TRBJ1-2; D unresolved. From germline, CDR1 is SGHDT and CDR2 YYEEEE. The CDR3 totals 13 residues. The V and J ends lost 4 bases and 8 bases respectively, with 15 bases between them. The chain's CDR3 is CASSNSGPLGYTF. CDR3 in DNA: TGTGCCAGCAGCAATTCCGGCCCACTGGGCTACACCTTC. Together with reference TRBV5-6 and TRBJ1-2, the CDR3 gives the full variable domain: DAGVTQSPTHLIKTRGQQVTLRCSPKSGHDTVSWYQQALGQGPQFIFQYYEEEERQRGNFPDRFSGHQFPNYSSELNVNALLLGDSALYLCASSNSGPLGYTFGSGTRLTVV.

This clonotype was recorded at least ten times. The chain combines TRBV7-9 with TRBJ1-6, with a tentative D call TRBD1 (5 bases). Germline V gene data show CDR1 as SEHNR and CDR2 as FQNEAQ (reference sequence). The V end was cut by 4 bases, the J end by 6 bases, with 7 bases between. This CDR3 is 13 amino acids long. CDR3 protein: CASSWGFNSPLHF. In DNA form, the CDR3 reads TGTGCCAGCAGCTGGGGGTTTAATTCACCCCTCCACTTT.

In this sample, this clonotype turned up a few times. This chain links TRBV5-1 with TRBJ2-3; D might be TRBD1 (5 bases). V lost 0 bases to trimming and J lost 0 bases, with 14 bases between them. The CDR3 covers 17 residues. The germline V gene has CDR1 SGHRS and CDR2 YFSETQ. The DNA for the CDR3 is TGCGCCAGCAGCTTGGCCAAGGACACCTCTAGCACAGATACGCAGTATTTT. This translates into CASSLAKDTSSTDTQYF. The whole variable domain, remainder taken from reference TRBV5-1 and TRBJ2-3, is KAGVTQTPRYLIKTRGQQVTLSCSPISGHRSVSWYQQTPGQGLQFLFEYFSETQRNKGNFPGRFSGRQFSNSRSEMNVSTLELGDSALYLCASSLAKDTSSTDTQYFGPGTRLTVL.

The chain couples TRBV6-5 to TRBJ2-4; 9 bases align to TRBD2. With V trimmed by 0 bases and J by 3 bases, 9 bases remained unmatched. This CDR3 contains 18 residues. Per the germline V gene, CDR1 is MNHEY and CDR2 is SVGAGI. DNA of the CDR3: TGTGCCAGCAGTTACTCGGGACTAGCTGTAGCGGGCAAAAACATTCAGTACTTC. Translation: CASSYSGLAVAGKNIQYF.

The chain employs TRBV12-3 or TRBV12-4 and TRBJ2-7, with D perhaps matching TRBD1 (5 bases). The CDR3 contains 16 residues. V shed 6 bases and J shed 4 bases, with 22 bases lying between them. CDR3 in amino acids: CASRPNRFSGLYEQYF. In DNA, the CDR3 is TGTGCCAGCAGGCCTAACAGGTTTTCGGGTTTATACGAGCAGTACTTC.

The CDR3 loop reads CSVEVRSGYTGELFF. CDR3 in DNA: TGCAGCGTTGAAGTTAGGTCAGGATACACCGGGGAGCTGTTTTTT. J is TRBJ2-2 and V is TRBV29-1; D not resolved. The germline V gene encodes CDR1 SQVTM and CDR2 ANQGSEA. The CDR3 has 15 residues. V was clipped by 1 base and J by 3 bases, with 12 bases between them.

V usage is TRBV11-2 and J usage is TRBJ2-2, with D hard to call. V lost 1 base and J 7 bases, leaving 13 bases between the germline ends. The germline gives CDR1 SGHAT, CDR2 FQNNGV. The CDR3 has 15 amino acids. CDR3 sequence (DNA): TGTGCCAGCAGCTTAGCACGTGGAAACGGCGGGGAGCTGTTTTTT. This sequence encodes CASSLARGNGGELFF.

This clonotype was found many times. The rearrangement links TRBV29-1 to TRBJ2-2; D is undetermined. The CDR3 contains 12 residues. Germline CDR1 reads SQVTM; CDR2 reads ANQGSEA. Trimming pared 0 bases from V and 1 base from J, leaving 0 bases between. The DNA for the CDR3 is TGCAGCGTTGAAGAGAACACCGGGGAGCTGTTTTTT. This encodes CSVEENTGELFF.

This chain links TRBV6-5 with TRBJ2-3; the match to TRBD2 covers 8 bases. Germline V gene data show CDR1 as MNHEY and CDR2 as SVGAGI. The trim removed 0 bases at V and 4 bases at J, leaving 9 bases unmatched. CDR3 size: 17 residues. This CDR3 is CASSYSNAGGPADTQYF. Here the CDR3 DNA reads TGTGCCAGCAGTTACTCGAACGCGGGGGGCCCGGCAGATACGCAGTATTTT.

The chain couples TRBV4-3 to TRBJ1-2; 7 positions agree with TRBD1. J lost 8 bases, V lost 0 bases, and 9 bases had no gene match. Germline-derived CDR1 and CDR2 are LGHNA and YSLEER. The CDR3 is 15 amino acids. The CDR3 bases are TGCGCCAGCAGCCAAGATAGGGACAGCCGGAGGGGCTACACCTTC. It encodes CASSQDRDSRRGYTF.

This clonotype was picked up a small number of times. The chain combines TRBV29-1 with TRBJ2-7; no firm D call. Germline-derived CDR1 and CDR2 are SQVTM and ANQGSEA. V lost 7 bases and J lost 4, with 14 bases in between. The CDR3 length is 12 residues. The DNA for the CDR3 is TGCAGCGGGGCCTATCAAAATTACGAGCAGTACTTC. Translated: CSGAYQNYEQYF.

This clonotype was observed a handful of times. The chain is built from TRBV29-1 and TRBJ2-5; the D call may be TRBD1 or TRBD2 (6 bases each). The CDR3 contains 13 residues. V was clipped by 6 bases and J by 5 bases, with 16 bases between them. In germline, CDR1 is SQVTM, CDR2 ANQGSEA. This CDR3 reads CSVAPTGGETQYF. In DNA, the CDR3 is TGCAGCGTGGCCCCGACAGGAGGGGAGACCCAGTACTTC.

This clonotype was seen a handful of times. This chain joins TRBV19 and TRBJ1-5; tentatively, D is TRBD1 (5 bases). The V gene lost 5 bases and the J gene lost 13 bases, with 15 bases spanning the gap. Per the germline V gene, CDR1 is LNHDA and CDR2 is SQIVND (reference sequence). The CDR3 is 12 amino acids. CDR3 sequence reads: CASSEAGAGQHF. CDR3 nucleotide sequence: TGTGCCAGTAGTGAGGCCGGGGCAGGTCAGCATTTT. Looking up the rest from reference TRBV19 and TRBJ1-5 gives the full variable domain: DGGITQSPKYLFRKEGQNVTLSCEQNLNHDAMYWYRQDPGQGLRLIYYSQIVNDFQKGDIAEGYSVSREKKESFPLTVTSAQKNPTAFYLCASSEAGAGQHFGDGTRLSIL.

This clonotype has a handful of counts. CDR3 residues: CASSSPGTSDTGELFF. The CDR3 DNA follows: TGTGCCAGCAGTAGCCCCGGGACATCTGACACCGGGGAGCTGTTTTTT. The chain couples TRBV28 to TRBJ2-2, with D maybe TRBD1 (6 bases). CDR3 size: 16 residues. Looked up from germline, CDR1 is MDHEN and CDR2 is SYDVKM. Trimming shortened V by 5 bases and J by 3 bases, and 16 bases separated the two germline ends.

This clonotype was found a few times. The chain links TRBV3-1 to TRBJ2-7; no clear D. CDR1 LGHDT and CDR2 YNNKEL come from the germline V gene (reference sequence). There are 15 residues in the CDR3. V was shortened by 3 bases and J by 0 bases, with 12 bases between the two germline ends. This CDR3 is CASSQKPEPSYEQYF. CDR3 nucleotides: TGTGCCAGCAGCCAGAAGCCCGAACCCTCCTACGAGCAGTACTTC.

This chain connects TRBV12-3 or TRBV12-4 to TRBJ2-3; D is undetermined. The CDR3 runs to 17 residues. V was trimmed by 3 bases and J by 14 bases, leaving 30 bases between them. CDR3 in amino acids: CASSFGGGFYPDFPLYF. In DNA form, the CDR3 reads TGTGCCAGCAGTTTTGGCGGCGGTTTTTACCCAGACTTTCCTCTGTATTTT.